This TCR beta chain was captured in a study of CD8 T cells in Susac syndrome. Reverse transcription used roughly 0.5 to 1 ug RNA and random hexamers. Amplification of TCR beta CDR3 across 54 Vbeta and 13 Jbeta was performed with immunoSEQ multiplex PCR. One entry per CDR3 protein, called by TCRdb with MiXCR from the immunoSEQ multiplex PCR reads. The sample has over 80,000 distinct CDR3 sequences, around 94% seen once. Bulk CD8+ and CD4+ cells came from magnetic negative isolation; CD8+ TEMRA by FACS. This CDR3 is 13 amino acids long. The V end was cut by 4 bases, the J end by 1 base, with 11 bases between. In germline, CDR1 is SQVTM, CDR2 ANQGSEA.

The source of this sequence is a human donor with Susac syndrome. V and J are TRBV29-1 and TRBJ2-7; a possible D gene is TRBD1 (7 bases). The sequencing input was CD8+ T cells from PBMCs. Here the CDR3 DNA reads TGCAGCGTTGGCGGGACAGCTTCCTACGAGCAGTACTTC. Its translation is CSVGGTASYEQYF.